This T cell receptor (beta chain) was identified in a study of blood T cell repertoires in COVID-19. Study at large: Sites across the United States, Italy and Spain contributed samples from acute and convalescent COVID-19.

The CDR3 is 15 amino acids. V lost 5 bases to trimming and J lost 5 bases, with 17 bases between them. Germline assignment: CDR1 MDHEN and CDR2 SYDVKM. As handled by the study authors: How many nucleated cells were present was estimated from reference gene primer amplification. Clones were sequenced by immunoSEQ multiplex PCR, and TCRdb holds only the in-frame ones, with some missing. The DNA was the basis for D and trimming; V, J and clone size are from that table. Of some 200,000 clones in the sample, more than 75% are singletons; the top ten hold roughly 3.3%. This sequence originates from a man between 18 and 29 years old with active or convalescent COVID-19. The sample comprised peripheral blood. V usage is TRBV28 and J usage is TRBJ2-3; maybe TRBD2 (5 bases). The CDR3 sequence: CASSKPAEVIDTQYF. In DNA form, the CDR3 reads TGTGCCAGCAGTAAACCAGCGGAGGTAATAGATACGCAGTATTTT.